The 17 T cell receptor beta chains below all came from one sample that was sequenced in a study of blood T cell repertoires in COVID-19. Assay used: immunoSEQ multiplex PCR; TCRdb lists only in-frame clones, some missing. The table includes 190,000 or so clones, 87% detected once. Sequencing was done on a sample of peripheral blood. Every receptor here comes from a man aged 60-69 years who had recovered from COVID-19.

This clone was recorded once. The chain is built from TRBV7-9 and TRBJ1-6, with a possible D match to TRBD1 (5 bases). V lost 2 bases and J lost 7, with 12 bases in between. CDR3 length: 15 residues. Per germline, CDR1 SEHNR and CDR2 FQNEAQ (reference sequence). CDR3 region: CASSLWGEANSPLHF. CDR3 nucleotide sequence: TGTGCCAGCAGCTTATGGGGGGAGGCCAATTCACCCCTCCACTTT.

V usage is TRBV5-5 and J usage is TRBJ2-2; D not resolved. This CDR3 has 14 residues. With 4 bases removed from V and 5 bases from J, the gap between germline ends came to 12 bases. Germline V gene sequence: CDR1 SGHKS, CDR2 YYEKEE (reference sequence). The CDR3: CASSTVAQTGELFF. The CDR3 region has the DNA TGTGCCAGCAGCACCGTAGCCCAGACCGGGGAGCTGTTTTTT.

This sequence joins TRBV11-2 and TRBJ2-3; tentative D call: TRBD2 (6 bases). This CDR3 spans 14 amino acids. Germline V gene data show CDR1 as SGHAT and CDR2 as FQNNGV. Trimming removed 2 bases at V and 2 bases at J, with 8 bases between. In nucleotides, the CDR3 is TGTGCCAGCAGCTTATTGCGGGACACAGATACGCAGTATTTT. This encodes CASSLLRDTDTQYF.

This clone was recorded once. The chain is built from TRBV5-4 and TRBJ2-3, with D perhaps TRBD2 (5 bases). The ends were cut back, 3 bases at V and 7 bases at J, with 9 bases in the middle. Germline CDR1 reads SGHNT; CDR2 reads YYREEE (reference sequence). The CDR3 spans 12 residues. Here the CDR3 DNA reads TGTGCCAGCAGCTCCGGACTGAATACGCAGTATTTT. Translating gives CASSSGLNTQYF.

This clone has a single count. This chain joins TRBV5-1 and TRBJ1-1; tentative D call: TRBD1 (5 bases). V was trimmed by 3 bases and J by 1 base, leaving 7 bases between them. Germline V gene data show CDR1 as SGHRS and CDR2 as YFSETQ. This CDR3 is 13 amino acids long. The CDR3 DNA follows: TGCGCCAGCAGCTCGCAGGGGAACACTGAAGCTTTCTTT. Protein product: CASSSQGNTEAFF. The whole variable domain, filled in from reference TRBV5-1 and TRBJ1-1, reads KAGVTQTPRYLIKTRGQQVTLSCSPISGHRSVSWYQQTPGQGLQFLFEYFSETQRNKGNFPGRFSGRQFSNSRSEMNVSTLELGDSALYLCASSSQGNTEAFFGQGTRLTVV.

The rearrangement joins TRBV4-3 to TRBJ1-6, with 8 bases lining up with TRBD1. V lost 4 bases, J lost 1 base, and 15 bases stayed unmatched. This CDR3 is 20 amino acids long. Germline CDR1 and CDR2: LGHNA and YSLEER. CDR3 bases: TGCGCCAGCAGCCGGCAAAAGGCAGGGGGCTTTAGGTCCTATAATTCACCCCTCCACTTT. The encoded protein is CASSRQKAGGFRSYNSPLHF.

The CDR3 sequence is CAWRGGEARLGDEQYF. The CDR3 nucleotides read TGTGCCTGGAGGGGGGGGGAGGCCCGGTTAGGCGACGAGCAGTACTTC. V gene TRBV30 combines with J gene TRBJ2-7; TRBD2 matches at 7 bases. With V trimmed by 3 bases and J by 5 bases, 16 bases remained unmatched. The CDR3 totals 16 residues. Germline CDR1 and CDR2: GTSNPN and SVGIG (reference sequence).

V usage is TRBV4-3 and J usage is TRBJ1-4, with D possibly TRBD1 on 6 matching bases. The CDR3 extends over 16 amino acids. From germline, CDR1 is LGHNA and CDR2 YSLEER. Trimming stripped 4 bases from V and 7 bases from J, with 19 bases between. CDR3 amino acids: CASSPRQGSISEKLFF. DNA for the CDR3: TGCGCCAGCAGCCCCCGCCAGGGGTCCATTTCTGAAAAACTGTTTTTT.

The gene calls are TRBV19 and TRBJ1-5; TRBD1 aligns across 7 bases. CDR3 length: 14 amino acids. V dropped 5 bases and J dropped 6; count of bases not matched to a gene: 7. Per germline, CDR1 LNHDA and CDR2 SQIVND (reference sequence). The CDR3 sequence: CASSVQGSGQPQHF. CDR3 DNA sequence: TGTGCCAGTAGTGTACAGGGGAGCGGTCAGCCCCAGCATTTT.

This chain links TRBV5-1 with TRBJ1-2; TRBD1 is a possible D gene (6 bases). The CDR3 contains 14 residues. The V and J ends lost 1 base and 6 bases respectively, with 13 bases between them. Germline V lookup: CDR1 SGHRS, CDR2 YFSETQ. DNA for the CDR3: TGCGCCAGCAGCTTGCCTACAGGGCTGGATGGCTACACCTTC. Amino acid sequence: CASSLPTGLDGYTF.

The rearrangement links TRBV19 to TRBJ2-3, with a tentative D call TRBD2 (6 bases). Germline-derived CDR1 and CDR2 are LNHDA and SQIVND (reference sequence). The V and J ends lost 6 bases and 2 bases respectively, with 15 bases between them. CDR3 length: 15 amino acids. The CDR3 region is CASRDGGAITDTQYF. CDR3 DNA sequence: TGTGCCAGTAGAGACGGCGGGGCCATCACAGATACGCAGTATTTT.

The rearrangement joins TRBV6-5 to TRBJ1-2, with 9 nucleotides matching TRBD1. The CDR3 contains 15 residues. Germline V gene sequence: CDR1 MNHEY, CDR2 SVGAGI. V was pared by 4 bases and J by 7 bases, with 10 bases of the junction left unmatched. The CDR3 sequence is CASSFLGQGVSGYTF. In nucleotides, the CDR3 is TGTGCCAGCAGTTTCTTGGGACAGGGTGTATCTGGCTACACCTTC.

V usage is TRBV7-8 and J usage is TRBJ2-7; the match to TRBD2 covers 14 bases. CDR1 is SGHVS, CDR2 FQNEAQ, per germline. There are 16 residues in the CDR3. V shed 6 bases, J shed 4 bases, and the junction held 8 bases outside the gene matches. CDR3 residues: CASSPRGLAGGYEQYF. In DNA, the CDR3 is TGTGCCAGCAGTCCCAGAGGACTAGCGGGAGGATACGAGCAGTACTTC.

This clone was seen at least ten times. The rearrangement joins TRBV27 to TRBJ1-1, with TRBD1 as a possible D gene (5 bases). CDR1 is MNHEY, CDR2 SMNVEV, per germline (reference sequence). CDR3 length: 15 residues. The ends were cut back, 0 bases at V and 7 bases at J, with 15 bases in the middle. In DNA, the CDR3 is TGTGCCAGCAGTTTATCGAATCAGGGAGGCGGTGAAGCTTTCTTT. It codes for CASSLSNQGGGEAFF.

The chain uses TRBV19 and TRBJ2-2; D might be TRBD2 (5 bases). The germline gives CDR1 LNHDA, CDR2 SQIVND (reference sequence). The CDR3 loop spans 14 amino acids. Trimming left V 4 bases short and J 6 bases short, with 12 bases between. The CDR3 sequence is CASSSRLAAGELFF. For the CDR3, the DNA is TGTGCCAGTAGTAGTAGGCTAGCTGCCGGGGAGCTGTTTTTT.

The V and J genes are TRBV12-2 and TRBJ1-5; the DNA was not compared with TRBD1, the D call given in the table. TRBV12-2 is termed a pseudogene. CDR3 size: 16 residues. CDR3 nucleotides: TGTGCAAGTCGCTTAACTCTTGACAGAAGCAATCAGCCCCAGCATTTT. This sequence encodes CASRLTLDRSNQPQHF.

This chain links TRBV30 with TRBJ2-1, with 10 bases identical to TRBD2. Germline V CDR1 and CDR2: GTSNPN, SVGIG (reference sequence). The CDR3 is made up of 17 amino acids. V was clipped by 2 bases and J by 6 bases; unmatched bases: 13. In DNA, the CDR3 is TGTGCCTGGAGTCGATGGGGGAGCGGGAGGGGTTTCAATGAGCAGTTCTTC. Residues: CAWSRWGSGRGFNEQFF.